The 14 T cell receptor beta chains below come from one sample, sequenced in a study of spatial heterogeneity in lung cancer. One entry per CDR3 protein, called by TCRdb with MiXCR from the 5' RACE reads. Among 45,000 to 55,000 distinct CDR3 sequences listed, roughly 5% were seen once. Documented time point: sample taken at primary tumor resection. No cells were sorted before sequencing. The whole RNA sequenced was extracted from tumor, nontumor lung or frozen PBMC. This specimen was PBMCs, taken at surgery. These receptors came from a male donor with early-stage non-small cell lung cancer.

The chain employs TRBV7-2 and TRBJ2-2; no reliable D call. The V gene's germline CDR1 is SGHTA and CDR2 FQGNSA. The germline V and J ends were trimmed by 1 base and 7 bases, with 13 bases remaining between them. This CDR3 region has 15 residues. CDR3 loop: CASSLDALTVGELFF. CDR3 sequence (DNA): TGTGCCAGCAGCTTAGACGCTTTGACGGTCGGGGAGCTGTTTTTT.

This clonotype occurred many times. The gene calls are TRBV29-1 and TRBJ2-1; 7 nucleotides line up with TRBD2. Losses at the gene ends were 2 bases for V and 2 bases for J; bases not matched to a gene: 3. Per the germline V gene, CDR1 is SQVTM and CDR2 is ANQGSEA. CDR3 length equals 14 residues. The CDR3 sequence is CSVESGLAYNEQFF. CDR3 nucleotides: TGCAGCGTTGAATCCGGACTAGCCTACAATGAGCAGTTCTTC.

The sample holds many counts of this clonotype. The chain recombines TRBV20-1 with TRBJ2-2, with D tentatively TRBD2 (5 bases). The germline V and J ends were trimmed by 0 bases and 0 bases, with 14 bases remaining between them. There are 17 residues in the CDR3. Germline-derived CDR1 and CDR2 are DFQATT and SNEGSKA (reference sequence). Written as DNA, the CDR3 is TGCAGTGCTAGAGATCGAGTTCGGACTTCGAACACCGGGGAGCTGTTTTTT. Translation gives CSARDRVRTSNTGELFF.

This clonotype was counted at least ten times. CDR3 sequence: CASTWGQGGSNEQFF. In DNA, the CDR3 is TGTGCCAGTACGTGGGGGCAGGGAGGGAGCAATGAGCAGTTCTTC. V is TRBV19 and J is TRBJ2-1; possible D gene TRBD2, 7 bases. The CDR3 runs 15 residues. V gave up 7 bases and J gave up 6 bases, with 19 bases separating them. CDR1 LNHDA and CDR2 SQIVND come from the germline V gene (reference sequence).

This clonotype was seen ten or more times. CDR3 loop: CASSGGPTRSSYEQYF. In DNA, the CDR3 is TGTGCCAGCAGCGGCGGCCCGACTAGAAGCTCCTACGAGCAGTACTTC. V usage is TRBV12-3 or TRBV12-4 and J usage is TRBJ2-7; weak D call: TRBD2 (6 bases). Trimming stripped 6 bases from V and 0 bases from J, with 18 bases between. There are 16 residues in the CDR3.

This clonotype was recorded many times. The chain employs TRBV6-5 and TRBJ1-2; D unresolved. CDR1 MNHEY and CDR2 SVGAGI come from the germline V gene. V dropped 6 bases and J dropped 4 bases, with 12 bases sitting between them. This CDR3 is 13 amino acids long. This chain's CDR3 is CASRATWSYGYTF. CDR3 coding DNA: TGTGCCAGCAGGGCGACATGGAGCTATGGCTACACCTTC.

This clonotype showed up many times. The rearrangement joins TRBV7-2 to TRBJ2-7; 7 nucleotides agree with TRBD1. This CDR3 is built from 14 residues. With 5 bases clipped from V and 2 bases from J, the junction kept 6 bases outside the gene matches. Germline loops: CDR1 SGHTA, CDR2 FQGNSA. CDR3 region: CASSTRDRAYEQYF. Written as DNA, the CDR3 is TGTGCCAGCAGCACCCGGGACAGAGCCTACGAGCAGTACTTC. The full variable domain, with the rest looked up from reference TRBV7-2 and TRBJ2-7, is GAGVSQSPSNKVTEKGKDVELRCDPISGHTALYWYRQSLGQGLEFLIYFQGNSAPDKSGLPSDRFSAERTGGSVSTLTIQRTQQEDSAVYLCASSTRDRAYEQYFGPGTRLTVT.

This clonotype came up many times. This chain uses TRBV10-3 with TRBJ2-7; D is ambiguous. CDR1 ENHRY and CDR2 SYGVKD come from the germline V gene. The CDR3 is 16 amino acids. Trimming stripped 2 bases from V and 5 bases from J, with 19 bases between. For the CDR3, the DNA is TGTGCCATCAGTGAGGAGAGGAACGACCGCCGAGACGAGCAGTACTTC. This translates into CAISEERNDRRDEQYF.

This clonotype was recorded at least ten times. The J gene is TRBJ2-7, the V gene TRBV4-3; weak D call: TRBD1 (5 bases). The germline V gene encodes CDR1 LGHNA and CDR2 YSLEER. The CDR3 contains 15 residues. Trimming took 4 bases from V and 2 from J, leaving 15 bases between them. CDR3 in amino acids: CASSLTETDTYEQYF. The CDR3 DNA reads TGCGCCAGCAGCCTGACCGAGACAGATACCTACGAGCAGTACTTC.

The sample holds many counts of this clonotype. The rearrangement uses TRBV5-1 and TRBJ1-4; D is uncertain. The ends were cut back, 4 bases at V and 5 bases at J, with 15 bases in the middle. The CDR3 extends over 15 amino acids. In germline, CDR1 is SGHRS, CDR2 YFSETQ. This chain's CDR3 is CASSPGRGGNEKLFF. The CDR3 region has the DNA TGCGCCAGCAGCCCAGGTAGAGGCGGAAATGAAAAACTGTTTTTT.

This clonotype was seen ten or more times. The rearrangement links TRBV7-2 to TRBJ1-2; 9 bases match TRBD1. The CDR3 sequence is 14 residues long. V shed 5 bases, J shed 4 bases, and the junction held 5 bases outside the gene matches. Germline CDR1 SGHTA, CDR2 FQGNSA. CDR3 amino acids: CASSTYRGPYGYTF. The CDR3 DNA is TGTGCCAGCAGCACTTACAGGGGGCCCTATGGCTACACCTTC.

This clonotype occurred many times. The chain links TRBV27 to TRBJ2-7, with TRBD1 identical over 8 bases. Losses at the gene ends were 3 bases for V and 3 bases for J; bases not matched to a gene: 7. In germline, CDR1 is MNHEY, CDR2 SMNVEV (reference sequence). The CDR3 is 15 amino acids. The CDR3 region has the DNA TGTGCCAGCAGTTTCCGGACAGGGATGGTCTACGAGCAGTACTTC. It specifies CASSFRTGMVYEQYF.

This clonotype came up many times. The chain links TRBV20-1 to TRBJ2-3, with 7 bases lining up with TRBD2. CDR1 and CDR2 (germline): DFQATT, SNEGSKA (reference sequence). The CDR3 is 16 residues long. The V segment lost 0 bases and the J segment 6 bases; nucleotides outside the gene matches: 12. CDR3 sequence: CSARDPSGGGGDTQYF. CDR3 DNA: TGCAGTGCTAGAGATCCGTCGGGGGGAGGCGGTGATACGCAGTATTTT.

There are many counts of this clonotype. This sequence joins TRBV27 and TRBJ2-1, with 16 bases aligning to TRBD2. Germline V CDR1 and CDR2: MNHEY, SMNVEV (reference sequence). Losses at the gene ends were 7 bases for V and 0 bases for J; bases not matched to a gene: 6. The CDR3 is 18 residues long. The CDR3 DNA reads TGTGCCAGCACCGAGGGGACTAGCGGGAGGGCCTCCTACAATGAGCAGTTCTTC. Its translation is CASTEGTSGRASYNEQFF.